The 30 T cell receptor beta chains in this list originate from one sample, sequenced in a study of cytomegalovirus exposure and HLA in healthy donors (dated by TCRdb to 2017 to 2019). Libraries were built with the immunoSEQ multiplex PCR assay. In its TCRdb copy, this immuneACCESS table keeps in-frame sequences only and misses some clones. Where compared with another copy, unresolved V genes explain less than half of these, and the others have no known cause. The sample table lists about 48,000 clones, approximately 85% of them with a count of one. In total, the top ten clones hold approximately 6.7% of the sample. The material sequenced was PBMCs. The source of these receptors is a woman aged 25-40 years in good health and CMV-seronegative.

The V gene is TRBV6-6, the J gene TRBJ2-1, with a weak D call TRBD1 (6 bases). Deletions cut 8 bases from V and 0 bases from J, with 14 bases between. Germline V gene sequence: CDR1 MNHNY, CDR2 SVGAGI (reference sequence). The CDR3 length is 15 residues. The DNA for the CDR3 is TGTGCCAGCCTCGTTAGGGGGAGCTCCTACAATGAGCAGTTCTTC. Its translation is CASLVRGSSYNEQFF.

The gene calls are TRBV6-5 and TRBJ1-1, with 8 positions matching TRBD1. The J segment lost 5 bases and the V segment lost 4 bases, leaving 9 bases of the junction unmatched. CDR3 length: 15 residues. CDR1 is MNHEY and CDR2 is SVGAGI in the germline V gene. DNA for the CDR3: TGTGCCAGCAGTTCCCCCCGGACAGGGTGGACTGAAGCTTTCTTT. Its protein product is CASSSPRTGWTEAFF.

This chain joins TRBV20-1 and TRBJ2-3; D not certain. Germline V gives CDR1 DFQATT, CDR2 SNEGSKA (reference sequence). Trimming stripped 4 bases from V and 5 bases from J, with 4 bases between. The CDR3 consists of 10 residues. As DNA, the CDR3 is TGCAGTGCTACGAGAGATACGCAGTATTTT. The encoded protein is CSATRDTQYF.

In its sample, this clone was seen a few times. The chain carries TRBV7-8 and TRBJ2-7, with 8 nucleotides matching TRBD2. The junction had 6 bases not matched to a gene; V was cut back by 6 bases and J by 2 bases. Germline CDR1 SGHVS, CDR2 FQNEAQ. The CDR3 runs to 14 residues. CDR3 residues: CASRPGLAAYEQYF. Written as DNA, the CDR3 is TGTGCCAGCAGACCCGGACTAGCCGCCTACGAGCAGTACTTC.

The chain is built from TRBV5-5 and TRBJ2-7; 8 positions match TRBD2. Trimming took 2 bases from V and 3 from J; bases not matched to a gene: 7. CDR1 SGHKS and CDR2 YYEKEE come from the germline V gene (reference sequence). CDR3 length: 15 residues. The CDR3 is CASSLGLAVYYEQYF. DNA for the CDR3: TGTGCCAGCAGCTTAGGACTAGCAGTTTACTACGAGCAGTACTTC.

The rearrangement uses TRBV5-1 and TRBJ1-4, with D possibly being TRBD1 (6 bases). Looked up from germline, CDR1 is SGHRS and CDR2 is YFSETQ. The CDR3 extends over 13 amino acids. Between the trimmed V and J ends, which lost 1 base and 9 bases, there was a span of 10 bases. DNA for the CDR3: TGCGCCAGCAGCTTGTCGGGGGGGCAAAAACTGTTTTTT. Translating it yields CASSLSGGQKLFF.

The chain joins TRBV5-1 to TRBJ1-1; D perhaps matches TRBD1 (6 bases). This CDR3 is 14 amino acids long. V was clipped by 1 base and J by 5 bases, with 12 bases between them. Germline CDR1 reads SGHRS; CDR2 reads YFSETQ. CDR3 coding DNA: TGCGCCAGCAGCTTGCGGGGGGCTGGAACTGAAGCTTTCTTT. As protein: CASSLRGAGTEAFF.

The rearrangement links TRBV30 to TRBJ1-5; D is unclear. The ends were cut back, 0 bases at V and 7 bases at J, with 13 bases in the middle. The germline V gene encodes CDR1 GTSNPN and CDR2 SVGIG (reference sequence). The CDR3 contains 14 residues. The CDR3: CAWSVGVAGQPQHF. The CDR3 DNA follows: TGTGCCTGGAGTGTGGGAGTTGCGGGACAGCCCCAGCATTTT.

The V and J genes are TRBV28 and TRBJ2-2; 10 positions agree with TRBD2. Germline loops: CDR1 MDHEN, CDR2 SYDVKM. CDR3 length equals 16 residues. Trimming cost V 4 bases and J 4 bases; bases outside gene matches: 6. Here the CDR3 DNA reads TGTGCCAGCAGTTCTCAAGCGGGAGGGATCACCGGGGAGCTGTTTTTT. This translates into CASSSQAGGITGELFF.

This clone has more than one count but fewer than ten. V usage is TRBV5-6 and J usage is TRBJ1-2; 9 bases are a match to TRBD1. The CDR3 runs to 14 residues. CDR1 is SGHDT, CDR2 YYEEEE, per germline. The V and J ends lost 3 bases and 8 bases, in that order; junction bases with no gene match: 8. CDR3 loop: CASSSRTGVRGYTF. The CDR3 nucleotides read TGTGCCAGCAGCTCGCGGACAGGGGTAAGAGGCTACACCTTC.

The CDR3 region has the DNA TGTGCCAGCAGTTACTCGATACCAGGGGCTAGCGAAAAACTGTTTTTT. It is translated as CASSYSIPGASEKLFF. V usage is TRBV6-5 and J usage is TRBJ1-4, with TRBD1 as a possible D gene (6 bases). V was trimmed by 0 bases and J by 8 bases, leaving 16 bases between them. The CDR3 totals 16 residues. Germline V gene data show CDR1 as MNHEY and CDR2 as SVGAGI.

The chain recombines TRBV29-1 with TRBJ1-1; possibly TRBD1 for D (5 bases). V lost 2 bases and J lost 1, with 17 bases in between. The CDR3 sequence is 16 residues long. Germline values: CDR1 SQVTM, CDR2 ANQGSEA. The CDR3 loop is CSVELQDKGPNTEAFF. CDR3 bases: TGCAGCGTTGAACTCCAGGACAAGGGGCCGAACACTGAAGCTTTCTTT.

For the CDR3, the DNA is TGTGCCAGCAGCTTGGAATCTAGCGGAGCCCTCAATGAGCAGTTCTTC. This sequence encodes CASSLESSGALNEQFF. The chain has TRBV5-4 and TRBJ2-1; 7 bases align to TRBD2. There are 16 residues in the CDR3. The V and J ends lost 0 bases and 6 bases, in that order; junction bases with no gene match: 9. Germline assignment: CDR1 SGHNT and CDR2 YYREEE (reference sequence).

A single count supports this clone. The chain recombines TRBV6-1 with TRBJ2-4, with a weak D call TRBD1 (5 bases). The V gene's germline CDR1 is MNHNS and CDR2 SASEGT. The CDR3 has 14 residues. The V gene lost 6 bases and the J gene lost 5 bases, with 14 bases spanning the gap. The CDR3 reads CASRLVGVQNIQYF. CDR3 bases: TGTGCCAGCAGGCTGGTAGGGGTGCAAAACATTCAGTACTTC.

The rearrangement joins TRBV29-1 to TRBJ1-1; D is undetermined. This CDR3 region has 13 residues. CDR1 and CDR2 from the germline V gene are SQVTM and ANQGSEA. V lost 4 bases and J lost 4, with 13 bases in between. The CDR3 spells CSVVGGWGTEAFF. CDR3 nucleotides: TGCAGCGTTGTCGGCGGGTGGGGCACTGAAGCTTTCTTT.

V and J are TRBV4-1 and TRBJ2-2; perhaps TRBD1 as D (5 bases). Deletions cut 4 bases from V and 2 bases from J, with 8 bases between. CDR1 is MGHRA, CDR2 YSYEKL, per germline. The CDR3 is 14 amino acids. The CDR3 here is CASSPQGNTGELFF. CDR3 bases: TGCGCCAGCAGCCCGCAGGGAAACACCGGGGAGCTGTTTTTT.

The chain recombines TRBV6-1 with TRBJ2-7, with 7 bases fitting TRBD1. With V trimmed by 5 bases and J by 9 bases, 7 bases remained unmatched. Germline CDR1 is MNHNS and CDR2 is SASEGT. This CDR3 spans 12 amino acids. The CDR3 nucleotides are TGTGCCAGCAGTCAAGAGAGGGACAGGCAGTACTTC. Translated, it gives CASSQERDRQYF.

The chain employs TRBV27 and TRBJ2-7; 9 nucleotides match TRBD2. Losses at the gene ends were 2 bases for V and 2 bases for J; bases not matched to a gene: 4. This CDR3 is 15 amino acids long. Germline V gene data show CDR1 as MNHEY and CDR2 as SMNVEV (reference sequence). The CDR3 coding sequence is TGTGCCAGCAGTTTAGATAGCGGGGGACCCTACGAGCAGTACTTC. It encodes CASSLDSGGPYEQYF.

The chain uses TRBV28 and TRBJ2-7, with no clear D. V lost 2 bases, J lost 2 bases, and 7 bases lay in between. Germline-derived CDR1 and CDR2 are MDHEN and SYDVKM. This CDR3 contains 13 residues. The CDR3 bases are TGTGCCAGCAGTTTAGTCGCAGCCTACGAGCAGTACTTC. Translation: CASSLVAAYEQYF.

The gene calls are TRBV28 and TRBJ1-2; D unresolved. Trimming took off 1 base at V and 4 bases at J, with 10 bases between the two ends. Looked up from germline, CDR1 is MDHEN and CDR2 is SYDVKM. This CDR3 contains 14 residues. The CDR3 nucleotides are TGTGCCAGCAGTTTATACCCAGGATCCTATGGCTACACCTTC. Its translation is CASSLYPGSYGYTF.

V usage is TRBV28 and J usage is TRBJ2-6; 7 nucleotides line up with TRBD1. Germline CDR1 MDHEN, CDR2 SYDVKM. CDR3 length: 17 residues. V lost 8 bases to trimming and J lost 3 bases; unmatched junction nucleotides: 13. The chain's CDR3 is CASVDRVGRGGANVLTF. The CDR3 DNA follows: TGTGCCAGCGTTGACAGGGTGGGTCGAGGTGGGGCCAACGTCCTGACTTTC.

V usage is TRBV5-1 and J usage is TRBJ2-2; tentative D call: TRBD1 (7 bases). Germline lookup yields CDR1 SGHRS and CDR2 YFSETQ. This CDR3 comprises 15 residues. Trimming removed 2 bases from V and 6 bases from J, with 14 bases in between. As DNA, the CDR3 is TGCGCCAGCAGCTTTGGGCCAGGGGGGTCCGGGGAGCTGTTTTTT. Protein sequence: CASSFGPGGSGELFF.

This chain joins TRBV7-9 and TRBJ2-2; possibly TRBD1 for D (5 bases). Germline V gene data show CDR1 as SEHNR and CDR2 as FQNEAQ (reference sequence). This CDR3 has 17 residues. Trimming left V 7 bases short and J 5 bases short, with 23 bases between. CDR3 in DNA: TGTGCCAGCACCATCCTAGGGTGGCAGGGTGGTACCGGGGAGCTGTTTTTT. Its translation: CASTILGWQGGTGELFF.

The rearrangement uses TRBV28 and TRBJ1-2, with a tentative D call TRBD1 (6 bases). The germline gives CDR1 MDHEN, CDR2 SYDVKM. The CDR3 covers 16 residues. Trimming took off 1 base at V and 6 bases at J, with 18 bases between the two ends. The CDR3 DNA follows: TGTGCCAGCAGTTTATTATTTGGGGGCAGGTCGGATGGCTACACCTTC. This encodes CASSLLFGGRSDGYTF.

This clone has only a few counts. The chain uses TRBV25-1 and TRBJ2-5; D is possibly TRBD2 (5 bases). The CDR3 is 15 amino acids. Trimming removed 3 bases from V and 7 bases from J, with 18 bases in between. Germline assignment: CDR1 MGHDK and CDR2 SYGVNS. CDR3 coding DNA: TGTGCCAGCAGTGATGTACGTTGGGCTGGAGGGACCCAGTACTTC. Translation gives CASSDVRWAGGTQYF.

The chain couples TRBV4-3 to TRBJ1-1, with a tentative D call TRBD1 (6 bases). V shed 0 bases and J shed 3 bases, with 11 bases lying between them. The length of the CDR3 is 15 residues. Germline V gene data show CDR1 as LGHNA and CDR2 as YSLEER. CDR3 protein: CASSQDPNRDTEAFF. CDR3 in DNA: TGCGCCAGCAGCCAAGATCCCAACAGGGACACTGAAGCTTTCTTT.

The chain uses TRBV5-1 and TRBJ1-2, with 7 bases fitting TRBD1. The CDR3 is 14 amino acids. Germline trimming cut 0 bases from V and 5 bases from J; bases unmatched to any gene: 4. Germline lookup yields CDR1 SGHRS and CDR2 YFSETQ. CDR3 residues: CASSLAQGEYGYTF. CDR3 in DNA: TGCGCCAGCAGCTTGGCCCAGGGGGAATATGGCTACACCTTC.

The rearrangement uses TRBV28 and TRBJ2-1; the D gene is possibly TRBD2 (6 bases). The CDR3 extends over 13 amino acids. The germline V gene has CDR1 MDHEN and CDR2 SYDVKM. Trimming pared 5 bases from V and 9 bases from J, leaving 14 bases between. The DNA of the CDR3 is TGTGCCAGCAGTCGGTGGGCGGGACCTGAGCAGTTCTTC. Its translation: CASSRWAGPEQFF.

The chain recombines TRBV23-1 with TRBJ1-5; 9 nucleotides line up with TRBD1. TRBV23-1 belongs to the ORF category, with a function that is uncertain. The V and J ends lost 2 bases and 4 bases, in that order; junction bases with no gene match: 9. The CDR3 totals 17 residues. In DNA form, the CDR3 reads TGCGCCAGCAGTCAACCCCGACAGGGGGAAGGGAATCAGCCCCAGCATTTT. As protein: CASSQPRQGEGNQPQHF.

This clone was observed a few times. The chain couples TRBV6-5 to TRBJ2-7; no firm D call. The CDR3 loop spans 11 amino acids. The ends were cut back, 5 bases at V and 7 bases at J, with 9 bases in the middle. Germline CDR1 is MNHEY and CDR2 is SVGAGI. This CDR3 reads CASSDSKEQYF. The CDR3 nucleotides are TGTGCCAGCAGTGATTCTAAAGAGCAGTACTTC.